These T cell receptor beta chains were read from a single sample in a study of radiotherapy plus CTLA-4 blockade in lung cancer. Libraries were prepared by immunoSEQ multiplex PCR; TCRdb keeps only in-frame clonotypes and omits some of them. The sample has around 77,000 clones, nearly 75% seen once. This material consisted of peripheral blood, taken from a patient treated with radiotherapy plus ipilimumab. Receptors originate from a human donor with non-small cell lung cancer whose response to radiotherapy plus ipilimumab could not be evaluated. Each CDR3 is given with its conserved first and last residue. Each record gives: V gene, clone size, D gene, J gene, CDR3 protein, CDR3 DNA. A D gene is named only where the DNA matches it firmly. Not all rows give a size; the values are once, few, many and, for expanded clones, a class.

v_gene: TRBV6-5
abundance: .
d_gene: TRBD1
j_gene: TRBJ2-7
CDR3aa: CASSAQVTGGHEQYF
CDR3nt: TGTGCCAGCAGTGCCCAGGTGACAGGGGGCCACGAGCAGTACTTC

v_gene: TRBV2
abundance: .
d_gene: .
j_gene: TRBJ1-1
CDR3aa: CASSIQVNTEAFF
CDR3nt: TGTGCCAGCAGTATACAGGTAAACACTGAAGCTTTCTTT

v_gene: TRBV5-1
abundance: .
d_gene: TRBD1
j_gene: TRBJ1-2
CDR3aa: CASSPRDRPVGYTF
CDR3nt: TGCGCCAGCAGCCCCCGGGACAGGCCTGTGGGCTACACCTTC

v_gene: TRBV18
abundance: .
d_gene: .
j_gene: TRBJ1-5
CDR3aa: CASSLGDSNQPQHF
CDR3nt: TGTGCCAGCTCACTAGGAGATAGCAATCAGCCCCAGCATTTT

v_gene: TRBV6-6
abundance: .
d_gene: .
j_gene: TRBJ2-1
CDR3aa: CASSYIDEQFF
CDR3nt: TGTGCCAGCAGTTACATAGATGAGCAGTTCTTC

v_gene: TRBV11-3
abundance: few
d_gene: TRBD1
j_gene: TRBJ1-5
CDR3aa: CASSLRQGNKQPQHF
CDR3nt: TGTGCCAGCAGCTTACGACAGGGGAACAAACAGCCCCAGCATTTT

v_gene: TRBV18
abundance: .
d_gene: .
j_gene: TRBJ1-2
CDR3aa: CASSPLRGPKGTSYGYTF
CDR3nt: TGTGCCAGCTCACCACTCAGGGGCCCAAAGGGGACTAGCTATGGCTACACCTTC

v_gene: TRBV2
abundance: .
d_gene: .
j_gene: TRBJ2-3
CDR3aa: CASSDGLTDTQYF
CDR3nt: TGTGCCAGCAGTGACGGTCTCACAGATACGCAGTATTTT

v_gene: TRBV2
abundance: .
d_gene: .
j_gene: TRBJ2-5
CDR3aa: CASSDYRRQETQYF
CDR3nt: TGTGCCAGCAGTGATTACAGACGGCAAGAGACCCAGTACTTC

v_gene: TRBV19
abundance: .
d_gene: TRBD1
j_gene: TRBJ1-4
CDR3aa: CASTETGTEKLFF
CDR3nt: TGTGCCAGCACCGAGACAGGGACTGAAAAACTGTTTTTT

v_gene: TRBV11-2
abundance: .
d_gene: .
j_gene: TRBJ2-7
CDR3aa: CATSIGRSYEQYF
CDR3nt: TGTGCCACCAGTATAGGGAGGTCCTACGAGCAGTACTTC

v_gene: TRBV4-2
abundance: .
d_gene: TRBD2
j_gene: TRBJ2-7
CDR3aa: CASSPRTSGSSYEQYF
CDR3nt: TGTGCCAGCAGCCCTAGGACTAGCGGGAGCTCCTACGAGCAGTACTTC

v_gene: TRBV6-5
abundance: .
d_gene: .
j_gene: TRBJ2-1
CDR3aa: CASKGAGQASNEQFF
CDR3nt: TGTGCCAGCAAAGGGGCAGGGCAAGCCTCCAATGAGCAGTTCTTC

v_gene: TRBV9
abundance: .
d_gene: .
j_gene: TRBJ2-2
CDR3aa: CASSVSVTGELFF
CDR3nt: TGTGCCAGCAGCGTATCAGTCACCGGGGAGCTGTTTTTT

v_gene: TRBV5-1
abundance: .
d_gene: .
j_gene: TRBJ2-7
CDR3aa: CASSLGQEQYF
CDR3nt: TGCGCCAGCAGCTTGGGGCAGGAGCAGTACTTC

v_gene: TRBV6-5
abundance: .
d_gene: TRBD1
j_gene: TRBJ1-6
CDR3aa: CASKTGQGANSPLHF
CDR3nt: TGTGCCAGCAAAACCGGACAGGGGGCCAATTCACCCCTCCACTTT

v_gene: TRBV7-9
abundance: few
d_gene: TRBD1
j_gene: TRBJ1-2
CDR3aa: CASSRGQASSIYGYTF
CDR3nt: TGTGCCAGCAGCCGAGGACAGGCATCCTCCATCTATGGCTACACCTTC

v_gene: TRBV6-6
abundance: .
d_gene: TRBD1
j_gene: TRBJ2-7
CDR3aa: CASSSLQGSYEQYF
CDR3nt: TGTGCCAGCAGTTCTCTACAGGGGTCCTACGAGCAGTACTTC

v_gene: TRBV7-3
abundance: .
d_gene: TRBD2
j_gene: TRBJ2-1
CDR3aa: CASSLGAGTYNEQFF
CDR3nt: TGTGCCAGCAGCTTGGGAGCGGGAACCTACAATGAGCAGTTCTTC

v_gene: TRBV4-3
abundance: .
d_gene: TRBD2
j_gene: TRBJ2-7
CDR3aa: CASSQDPSGRHRQYF
CDR3nt: TGCGCCAGCAGCCAAGATCCTAGCGGGAGGCATAGGCAGTACTTC

v_gene: TRBV5-1
abundance: .
d_gene: TRBD1
j_gene: TRBJ1-1
CDR3aa: CASSLLDRGVTEAFF
CDR3nt: TGCGCCAGCAGCTTATTAGACAGGGGGGTCACTGAAGCTTTCTTT

v_gene: TRBV7-9
abundance: .
d_gene: .
j_gene: TRBJ2-1
CDR3aa: CASSLGQWTYNEQFF
CDR3nt: TGTGCCAGCAGCTTGGGGCAGTGGACCTACAATGAGCAGTTCTTC

v_gene: TRBV28
abundance: .
d_gene: TRBD1
j_gene: TRBJ1-5
CDR3aa: CASSGDRSRWGNQPQHF
CDR3nt: TGTGCCAGCAGTGGGGACAGGTCTCGATGGGGCAATCAGCCCCAGCATTTT

v_gene: TRBV7-2
abundance: .
d_gene: TRBD1
j_gene: TRBJ2-5
CDR3aa: CASSFRTGISETQYF
CDR3nt: TGTGCCAGCAGCTTTAGGACAGGGATATCAGAGACCCAGTACTTC

v_gene: TRBV27
abundance: .
d_gene: TRBD1
j_gene: TRBJ1-2
CDR3aa: CASSSQGTIPYGYTF
CDR3nt: TGTGCCAGCAGTTCACAGGGGACCATCCCCTATGGCTACACCTTC

v_gene: TRBV7-6
abundance: .
d_gene: TRBD2
j_gene: TRBJ2-7
CDR3aa: CASSLAASGYEQYF
CDR3nt: TGTGCCAGCAGCTTAGCGGCTAGCGGATACGAGCAGTACTTC

v_gene: TRBV4-1
abundance: many
d_gene: .
j_gene: TRBJ1-2
CDR3aa: CASSQVAGNYGYTF
CDR3nt: TGCGCCAGCAGCCAAGTCGCAGGGAACTATGGCTACACCTTC

v_gene: TRBV6-1
abundance: once
d_gene: TRBD2
j_gene: TRBJ2-2
CDR3aa: CASSTSGGPGGELFF
CDR3nt: TGTGCCAGCAGTACTAGCGGGGGGCCTGGCGGGGAGCTGTTTTTT

v_gene: TRBV30
abundance: .
d_gene: TRBD1
j_gene: TRBJ1-2
CDR3aa: CASTGTGNYGYTF
CDR3nt: TGTGCCTCAACCGGGACAGGGAACTATGGCTACACCTTC

v_gene: TRBV13
abundance: .
d_gene: TRBD2
j_gene: TRBJ2-3
CDR3aa: CASSARSTSFQPRPQFFTDTQYF
CDR3nt: TGTGCCAGCAGCGCCCGATCGACTAGCTTTCAACCTCGGCCTCAGTTTTTCACAGATACGCAGTATTTT

v_gene: TRBV6-5
abundance: .
d_gene: .
j_gene: TRBJ2-2
CDR3aa: CASSYGAWQGAGELFF
CDR3nt: TGTGCCAGCAGTTACGGAGCTTGGCAGGGTGCCGGGGAGCTGTTTTTT

v_gene: TRBV5-1
abundance: once
d_gene: .
j_gene: TRBJ1-5
CDR3aa: CASSPGGGSQPQHF
CDR3nt: TGCGCCAGCAGCCCTGGCGGGGGGTCTCAGCCCCAGCATTTT

v_gene: TRBV9
abundance: .
d_gene: .
j_gene: TRBJ1-3
CDR3aa: CASSVATGGNTIYF
CDR3nt: TGTGCCAGCAGCGTAGCAACAGGTGGAAACACCATATATTTT

v_gene: TRBV5-1
abundance: .
d_gene: .
j_gene: TRBJ2-6
CDR3aa: CASSLVGGSSGANVLTF
CDR3nt: TGCGCCAGCAGCTTGGTCGGCGGAAGCTCTGGGGCCAACGTCCTGACTTTC

v_gene: TRBV27
abundance: .
d_gene: TRBD1
j_gene: TRBJ1-1
CDR3aa: CASRPEQGRGAFF
CDR3nt: TGTGCCAGCAGGCCAGAACAGGGGAGAGGAGCTTTCTTT

v_gene: TRBV14
abundance: few
d_gene: .
j_gene: TRBJ1-1
CDR3aa: CASSPRPDTNTEAFF
CDR3nt: TGTGCCAGCAGCCCCCGCCCGGACACGAACACTGAAGCTTTCTTT

v_gene: TRBV7-6
abundance: .
d_gene: TRBD2
j_gene: TRBJ2-7
CDR3aa: CASSLVGLADYEQYF
CDR3nt: TGTGCCAGCAGCTTAGTGGGACTAGCGGATTACGAGCAGTACTTC

v_gene: TRBV5-1
abundance: .
d_gene: .
j_gene: TRBJ1-1
CDR3aa: CASSRVTGETEAFF
CDR3nt: TGCGCCAGCAGCAGAGTTACGGGAGAGACTGAAGCTTTCTTT

v_gene: TRBV25-1
abundance: .
d_gene: TRBD1
j_gene: TRBJ2-6
CDR3aa: CASKEGQGNSGANVLTF
CDR3nt: TGTGCCAGCAAAGAGGGACAGGGCAACTCTGGGGCCAACGTCCTGACTTTC

v_gene: TRBV11-2
abundance: .
d_gene: .
j_gene: TRBJ1-6
CDR3aa: CASSLAGNSPLHF
CDR3nt: TGTGCCAGCAGCTTAGCAGGGAATTCACCCCTCCACTTT

v_gene: TRBV7-2
abundance: .
d_gene: TRBD2
j_gene: TRBJ2-1
CDR3aa: CASSLAGTTVNEQFF
CDR3nt: TGTGCCAGCAGCTTAGCCGGGACTACGGTTAATGAGCAGTTCTTC

v_gene: TRBV7-2
abundance: .
d_gene: TRBD1
j_gene: TRBJ1-2
CDR3aa: CASSLVGQALDGYTF
CDR3nt: TGTGCCAGCAGCTTAGTGGGACAGGCCCTCGATGGCTACACCTTC

v_gene: TRBV7-8
abundance: .
d_gene: .
j_gene: TRBJ2-2
CDR3aa: CASSPTPTGELFF
CDR3nt: TGTGCCAGCAGCCCGACACCCACCGGGGAGCTGTTTTTT

v_gene: TRBV7-8
abundance: .
d_gene: TRBD2
j_gene: TRBJ2-3
CDR3aa: CASSLVLAEWSDTQYF
CDR3nt: TGTGCCAGCAGCTTAGTGCTAGCGGAGTGGTCAGATACGCAGTATTTT

v_gene: TRBV28
abundance: .
d_gene: .
j_gene: TRBJ1-2
CDR3aa: CASSPTRGGGYTF
CDR3nt: TGTGCCAGCAGCCCCACCCGGGGGGGAGGCTACACCTTC

v_gene: TRBV19
abundance: .
d_gene: TRBD1
j_gene: TRBJ1-2
CDR3aa: CATTRRQGYGYTF
CDR3nt: TGTGCCACCACTAGACGACAGGGGTATGGCTACACCTTC

v_gene: TRBV6-6
abundance: .
d_gene: .
j_gene: TRBJ1-1
CDR3aa: CASGDLNTEAFF
CDR3nt: TGTGCCAGCGGGGACTTGAACACTGAAGCTTTCTTT

v_gene: TRBV7-3
abundance: .
d_gene: .
j_gene: TRBJ2-3
CDR3aa: CASSSPGASTDTQYF
CDR3nt: TGTGCCAGCAGCTCCCCAGGGGCTTCGACAGATACGCAGTATTTT

v_gene: TRBV18
abundance: .
d_gene: TRBD1
j_gene: TRBJ1-5
CDR3aa: CASSLYSPQGELGNQPQHF
CDR3nt: TGTGCCAGCTCACTATATTCACCACAGGGGGAACTCGGCAATCAGCCCCAGCATTTT

v_gene: TRBV27
abundance: .
d_gene: .
j_gene: TRBJ1-1
CDR3aa: CASSLSQGSTEAFF
CDR3nt: TGTGCCAGCAGTTTATCCCAGGGAAGCACTGAAGCTTTCTTT

v_gene: TRBV27
abundance: .
d_gene: .
j_gene: TRBJ2-3
CDR3aa: CASSSSRRMGTSTDTQYF
CDR3nt: TGTGCCAGCAGTTCATCCCGCCGGATGGGCACTAGCACAGATACGCAGTATTTT